This record looks at one T cell receptor beta chain sequence and its context. Its specificity is unknown. Aged about 6 to 95, donors were systemically healthy Caucasians from Russia. Through a sample-barcoded 5' primer and a J-beta primer mix, a second PCR was run for roughly 7 to 11 cycles. From the 5' RACE reads, TCRdb called clonotypes with MiXCR, one entry per CDR3 protein. The sample includes about 900,000 distinct CDR3 sequences, around two thirds of them seen just once. The data were obtained in a study of blood T cells in healthy people across ages. General study points: Older age went with lower TCR beta diversity per million T cells, in a roughly linear way.

This CDR3 comprises 19 residues. Germline V lookup: CDR1 ENHRY, CDR2 SYGVKD. With 0 bases clipped from V and 1 base from J, the junction kept 11 bases outside the gene matches. This clonotype was obtained from a man in his thirties or forties in good health. The chain uses TRBV10-3 and TRBJ2-4; 8 nucleotides agree with TRBD1. Sample: blood. CDR3 sequence (DNA): TGTGCCATCAGTGAGTCTACAGGGGGGCCTCTCTTCGCCAAAAACATTCAGTACTTC. Its protein product is CAISESTGGPLFAKNIQYF.